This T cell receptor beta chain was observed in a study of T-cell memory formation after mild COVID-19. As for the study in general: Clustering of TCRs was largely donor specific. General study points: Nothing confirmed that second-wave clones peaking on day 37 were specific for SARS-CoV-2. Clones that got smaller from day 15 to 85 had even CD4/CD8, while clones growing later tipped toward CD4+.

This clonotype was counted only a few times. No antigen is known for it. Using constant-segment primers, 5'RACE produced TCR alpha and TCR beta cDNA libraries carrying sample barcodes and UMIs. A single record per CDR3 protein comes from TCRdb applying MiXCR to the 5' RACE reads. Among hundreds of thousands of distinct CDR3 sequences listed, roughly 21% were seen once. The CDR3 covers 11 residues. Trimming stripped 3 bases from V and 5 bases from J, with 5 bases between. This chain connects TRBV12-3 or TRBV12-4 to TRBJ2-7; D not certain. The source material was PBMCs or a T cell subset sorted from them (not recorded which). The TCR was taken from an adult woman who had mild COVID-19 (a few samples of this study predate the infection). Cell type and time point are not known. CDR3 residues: CASSFGHEQYF. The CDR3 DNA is TGTGCCAGCAGTTTCGGACACGAGCAGTACTTC.